One and the same sample provided the 9 T cell receptor beta chains below, sequenced in a study of T-cell memory formation after mild COVID-19. TCRdb itself ran the 5' RACE reads through MiXCR, one entry per CDR3 protein. This sample yields 130,000 to 150,000 distinct CDR3 sequences, of which 15% to 20% are seen a single time; around 2.4% belongs to the top ten. Sequencing was carried out using PBMCs or a T cell subset sorted from them (not recorded which). The receptors were gathered from an adult woman who had mild COVID-19 (a few samples of this study predate the infection). Cell type and time point are not known.

The chain combines TRBV4-2 with TRBJ1-1, with 8 bases matching TRBD1. There are 14 residues in the CDR3. CDR1 is LGHNA and CDR2 is YNFKEQ in the germline V gene. Losses at the gene ends were 1 base for V and 5 bases for J; bases not matched to a gene: 3. For the CDR3, the DNA is TGTGCCAGCAGCCAAGGACAGGGGTATACTGAAGCTTTCTTT. The encoded protein is CASSQGQGYTEAFF.

This clonotype was counted between two and nine times. V usage is TRBV2 and J usage is TRBJ2-5, with D maybe TRBD2 (5 bases). Germline loops: CDR1 SNHLY, CDR2 FYNNEI. The length of the CDR3 is 13 residues. V dropped 4 bases and J dropped 7 bases, with 13 bases sitting between them. Here the CDR3 reads CASSVLASGTQYF. The DNA of the CDR3 is TGTGCCAGCAGTGTTCTAGCTTCCGGGACCCAGTACTTC.

The CDR3 region has the DNA TGTGCCATCAGTGTCGACCGCTACGAGCAGTACTTC. This gives the protein CAISVDRYEQYF. This chain links TRBV10-3 with TRBJ2-7; D not certain. The CDR3 extends over 12 amino acids. Germline V gives CDR1 ENHRY, CDR2 SYGVKD. Trimming left V 4 bases short and J 3 bases short, with 7 bases between.

A few counts support this clonotype. The chain combines TRBV19 with TRBJ2-1; maybe TRBD2 (5 bases). The CDR3 loop spans 14 amino acids. Trimming stripped 6 bases from V and 4 bases from J, with 13 bases between. Germline V lookup: CDR1 LNHDA, CDR2 SQIVND (reference sequence). The CDR3 DNA reads TGTGCCAGTAGCAGGATCGGGGAATACAATGAGCAGTTCTTC. It is translated as CASSRIGEYNEQFF.

J is TRBJ1-3 and V is TRBV4-1; possibly TRBD1 for D (6 bases). The CDR3 is made up of 17 amino acids. V lost 2 bases and J lost 1, with 15 bases in between. Germline CDR1 MGHRA, CDR2 YSYEKL. CDR3 nucleotides: TGCGCCAGCAGCCAACTGCTGAGGGGGGAATCTGGAAACACCATATATTTT. It is translated as CASSQLLRGESGNTIYF.

A few counts support this clonotype. The chain joins TRBV15 to TRBJ2-3; 7 bases map to TRBD2. V shed 5 bases, J shed 1 base, and the junction held 6 bases outside the gene matches. The CDR3 loop spans 15 amino acids. The germline CDR1 and CDR2 sequences are LNHNV and YYDKDF (reference sequence). The CDR3, as DNA: TGTGCCACCAGCTCTCTAGCGGATCGCACAGATACGCAGTATTTT. Protein: CATSSLADRTDTQYF.

This sequence joins TRBV10-3 and TRBJ1-1; D uncertain. V gave up 6 bases and J gave up 6 bases, with 11 bases separating them. The CDR3 runs 12 residues. Germline values: CDR1 ENHRY, CDR2 SYGVKD. Written as DNA, the CDR3 is TGTGCCATCAGGGCCACGGGTCCTGAAGCTTTCTTT. It translates to CAIRATGPEAFF.

This clonotype turned up a few times. The chain employs TRBV7-8 and TRBJ2-7, with 9 bases fitting TRBD1. The junction had 19 bases not matched to a gene; V was cut back by 4 bases and J by 3 bases. The CDR3 contains 19 residues. Looked up from germline, CDR1 is SGHVS and CDR2 is FQNEAQ. CDR3 sequence: CASSSTGTGSPWGFYEQYF. The CDR3 DNA is TGTGCCAGCAGCTCCACCGGGACAGGGTCACCTTGGGGGTTCTACGAGCAGTACTTC.

This clonotype was recorded at least ten times. The chain uses TRBV29-1 and TRBJ1-1; maybe TRBD1 (5 bases). Germline V gene lookup returns CDR1 SQVTM and CDR2 ANQGSEA. The CDR3 contains 9 residues. V gave up 3 bases and J gave up 10 bases, with 6 bases separating them. The DNA for the CDR3 is TGCAGCGTTGATGGGGGAGCTTTCTTT. As protein: CSVDGGAFF.